Shown below are 24 T cell receptor beta chains from a single sample sequenced in a study of ipilimumab plus nivolumab after autologous stem cell transplantation. Using immunoSEQ multiplex PCR, the repertoire was profiled, and TCRdb retains in-frame clones only, with some absent. The table lists some 19,000 clones, roughly four fifths of them singletons. The sequenced sample was PBMCs, obtained in a trial of ipilimumab plus nivolumab as post-transplant consolidation. The receptors were gathered from a male donor with diffuse large B-cell lymphoma.

The V gene is TRBV2, the J gene TRBJ1-2; tentatively, D is TRBD1 (5 bases). The V and J ends lost 7 bases and 4 bases respectively, with 16 bases between them. CDR1 SNHLY and CDR2 FYNNEI come from the germline V gene. The CDR3 has 14 residues. The CDR3 here is CASNPTALSYGYTF. The CDR3 DNA reads TGTGCCAGCAATCCGACAGCATTGAGCTATGGCTACACCTTC.

This clone was observed a handful of times. CDR3 bases: TGTGCCAGCAGCCAAGTGGCTGGGGACAACCAAGAGACCCAGTACTTC. As protein: CASSQVAGDNQETQYF. The V call is TRBV4-2, the J call TRBJ2-5; tentatively, D is TRBD1 (6 bases). This CDR3 has 16 amino acids. Trimming pared 1 base from V and 0 bases from J, leaving 12 bases between. In germline, CDR1 is LGHNA, CDR2 YNFKEQ.

V and J are TRBV4-2 and TRBJ2-3, with 9 bases matching TRBD1. The CDR3 contains 15 residues. V gave up 1 base and J gave up 4 bases; unmatched junction bases: 3. Germline V CDR1 and CDR2: LGHNA, YNFKEQ. The CDR3 spells CASSQGGQGSDTQYF. Here the CDR3 DNA reads TGTGCCAGCAGCCAAGGGGGACAGGGATCAGATACGCAGTATTTT.

This chain connects TRBV19 to TRBJ2-7; unclear D gene. V lost 3 bases and J lost 6, with 15 bases in between. Per germline, CDR1 LNHDA and CDR2 SQIVND (reference sequence). CDR3 length: 14 residues. The CDR3 nucleotides read TGTGCCAGTAGTATTCGAGCCCCAGCGCCCGAGCAGTACTTC. As protein: CASSIRAPAPEQYF.

This clone has only one observation. V and J are TRBV12-5 and TRBJ2-1; D uncertain. Trimming stripped 1 base from V and 7 bases from J, with 5 bases between. The V gene's germline CDR1 is LGHNT and CDR2 FRNRAP. This CDR3 is built from 12 residues. DNA of the CDR3: TGTGCTAGTGGTTTGGCGAGGAATGAGCAGTTCTTC. This codes for CASGLARNEQFF.

This clone was counted a single time. The V call is TRBV7-9, the J call TRBJ2-2; no clear D gene. Trimming took 3 bases from V and 3 from J, leaving 14 bases between them. CDR1 and CDR2 (germline): SEHNR, FQNEAQ (reference sequence). This CDR3 is built from 16 residues. DNA for the CDR3: TGTGCCAGCAGCTTGTCAGCGAGCCGGTACACCGGGGAGCTGTTTTTT. Residues: CASSLSASRYTGELFF.

There are a few counts of this clone. This sequence joins TRBV7-9 and TRBJ1-2; 9 bases are a match to TRBD1. This CDR3 region has 15 residues. Germline loops: CDR1 SEHNR, CDR2 FQNEAQ (reference sequence). With V trimmed by 2 bases and J by 2 bases, 3 bases remained unmatched. This CDR3 is CASSLSQGANYGYTF. The CDR3 DNA is TGTGCCAGCAGCTTATCACAGGGGGCGAACTATGGCTACACCTTC.

The chain joins TRBV6-6 to TRBJ1-1; 12 bases are a match to TRBD1. The CDR3 sequence is 16 residues long. The junction had 10 bases not matched to a gene; V was cut back by 7 bases and J by 4 bases. Germline-derived CDR1 and CDR2 are MNHNY and SVGAGI (reference sequence). As DNA, the CDR3 is TGTGCCAGCACCTACGGGGACAGGGGGCGAGGCACTGAAGCTTTCTTT. Amino acid sequence: CASTYGDRGRGTEAFF.

The chain combines TRBV5-4 with TRBJ2-5; D is tentatively TRBD1 or TRBD2 (6 bases each). The germline CDR1 and CDR2 sequences are SGHNT and YYREEE (reference sequence). The CDR3 is 15 residues long. Deletions cut 4 bases from V and 5 bases from J, with 18 bases between. The chain's CDR3 is CASSLPKGGRETQYF. In DNA, the CDR3 is TGTGCCAGCAGCCTTCCGAAGGGGGGCCGGGAGACCCAGTACTTC.

About this clone: The same CDR3 also results from other DNA sequences found in this sample. This rearrangement joins TRBV6-6 to TRBJ2-7; D is perhaps TRBD1 (5 bases). V was trimmed by 9 bases and J by 0 bases, leaving 18 bases between them. Germline CDR1 reads MNHNY; CDR2 reads SVGAGI (reference sequence). The CDR3 spans 15 residues. CDR3 DNA sequence: TGTGCCAGTTCCCCCGGCCAGGGATACTCCTACGAGCAGTACTTC. As protein: CASSPGQGYSYEQYF.

The chain uses TRBV7-9 and TRBJ2-7, with 11 bases that match TRBD1. V was clipped by 2 bases and J by 5 bases; unmatched bases: 5. Germline V gene data show CDR1 as SEHNR and CDR2 as FQNEAQ (reference sequence). CDR3 length: 15 residues. CDR3 coding DNA: TGTGCCAGCAGCTTACCGGGACAGGGGGTCCACGAGCAGTACTTC. This sequence encodes CASSLPGQGVHEQYF.

The chain employs TRBV19 and TRBJ2-5, with TRBD1 as a possible D gene (6 bases). Germline CDR1 is LNHDA and CDR2 is SQIVND (reference sequence). CDR3 size: 15 residues. Trimming took 6 bases from V and 2 from J, leaving 16 bases between them. The CDR3 is CASRRMDSKQETQYF. The CDR3 coding sequence is TGTGCCAGTAGGAGAATGGACAGCAAGCAAGAGACCCAGTACTTC.

The J gene is TRBJ2-5, the V gene TRBV7-2, with TRBD2 as a possible D gene (6 bases). Germline V lookup: CDR1 SGHTA, CDR2 FQGNSA. Trimming removed 6 bases from V and 8 bases from J, with 19 bases in between. This CDR3 has 14 residues. The CDR3 DNA sequence: TGTGCCAGCAGTATCTCCGGGGCCGGGGGTACCCAGTACTTC. Its protein product is CASSISGAGGTQYF.

A note on this clone: The sample holds other DNA sequences that translate to the same CDR3. The rearrangement uses TRBV6-1 and TRBJ1-2, with D possibly TRBD1 on 6 matching bases. The germline V gene encodes CDR1 MNHNS and CDR2 SASEGT. V was shortened by 3 bases and J by 3 bases, with 8 bases between the two germline ends. The CDR3 is made up of 13 amino acids. The DNA of the CDR3 is TGTGCCAGCAGTGAGTGGACAGACTATGGCTACACCTTC. This gives the protein CASSEWTDYGYTF.

This clone has only a few counts. V is TRBV11-2 and J is TRBJ2-1, with a tentative D call TRBD1 (6 bases). Germline V lookup: CDR1 SGHAT, CDR2 FQNNGV. The V and J ends lost 3 bases and 6 bases respectively, with 15 bases between them. The CDR3 contains 15 residues. This CDR3 is CASSFSTGPLNEQFF. The CDR3 DNA is TGTGCCAGCAGCTTTAGTACAGGGCCCCTCAATGAGCAGTTCTTC.

The CDR3 region has the DNA TGTGCCAGCAGCCAAGAGGCAGGGGAAGGCTACGAGCAGTACTTC. Its translation is CASSQEAGEGYEQYF. This chain connects TRBV4-2 to TRBJ2-7, with D maybe TRBD1 (6 bases). Trimming took off 0 bases at V and 3 bases at J, with 12 bases between the two ends. This CDR3 comprises 15 residues. Germline V gene lookup returns CDR1 LGHNA and CDR2 YNFKEQ.

The V gene is TRBV6-1, the J gene TRBJ2-2; 9 bases are shared with TRBD2. Trimming took 0 bases from V and 15 from J; bases not matched to a gene: 2. The CDR3 consists of 12 residues. Germline V CDR1 and CDR2: MNHNS, SASEGT. The CDR3 bases are TGTGCCAGCAGTGAAGCGCGGGAGGGGATGTTTTTT. Protein product: CASSEAREGMFF.

This clone came up a few times. This sequence joins TRBV7-4 and TRBJ1-4; no clear D gene. The CDR3 consists of 11 residues. Trimming removed 7 bases from V and 4 bases from J, with 4 bases in between. Per the germline V gene, CDR1 is SGHVT and CDR2 is SQSDAQ. The CDR3 DNA reads TGTGCCAGCACCAATAATGAAAAACTGTTTTTT. This codes for CASTNNEKLFF.

V gene TRBV7-2 combines with J gene TRBJ1-3, with 7 bases that match TRBD1. The CDR3 is 14 amino acids. Germline lookup yields CDR1 SGHTA and CDR2 FQGNSA. After removal of 8 bases from V and 5 bases from J, the junction contained 9 bases not matched to a gene. The CDR3 DNA sequence: TGTGCCAGCGGGACAGATATCTCCAGAAACACCATATATTTT. Its translation: CASGTDISRNTIYF.

The chain uses TRBV15 and TRBJ2-5; the match to TRBD2 covers 14 bases. This CDR3 contains 21 residues. CDR1 LNHNV and CDR2 YYDKDF come from the germline V gene (reference sequence). The J segment lost 4 bases and the V segment lost 0 bases, leaving 16 bases of the junction unmatched. CDR3 in DNA: TGTGCCACCAGCAGAGATCTGACTAGCGGGGGGGCCCGAGTTCTCCGAGAGACCCAGTACTTC. It specifies CATSRDLTSGGARVLRETQYF.

The rearrangement links TRBV4-3 to TRBJ1-1; D is unresolved. The CDR3 is made up of 15 amino acids. V lost 0 bases and J 4 bases, leaving 12 bases between the germline ends. Germline-derived CDR1 and CDR2 are LGHNA and YSLEER. The CDR3 DNA reads as TGCGCCAGCAGCCAAGATACGGTGAGACCCACTGAAGCTTTCTTT. Translation: CASSQDTVRPTEAFF.

The V call is TRBV12-5, the J call TRBJ2-1, with 8 bases that match TRBD2. The CDR3 contains 16 residues. Germline CDR1 and CDR2: LGHNT and FRNRAP. Trimming at V came to 5 bases and at J to 0 bases, leaving 6 bases not matched to a gene. The CDR3 loop is CASGKARGGSYNEQFF. Here the CDR3 DNA reads TGTGCTAGTGGTAAAGCCCGGGGGGGCTCCTACAATGAGCAGTTCTTC. Complete variable domain (other parts from reference TRBV12-5 and TRBJ2-1): DARVTQTPRHKVTEMGQEVTMRCQPILGHNTVFWYRQTMMQGLELLAYFRNRAPLDDSGMPKDRFSAEMPDATLATLKIQPSEPRDSAVYFCASGKARGGSYNEQFFGPGTRLTVL.

J is TRBJ1-1 and V is TRBV5-1, with a weak D call TRBD1 (5 bases). The germline gives CDR1 SGHRS, CDR2 YFSETQ. Trimming stripped 0 bases from V and 3 bases from J, with 12 bases between. The CDR3 extends over 15 amino acids. CDR3 residues: CASSLEGVRYTEAFF. The CDR3, as DNA: TGCGCCAGCAGCTTGGAAGGGGTAAGGTACACTGAAGCTTTCTTT. The full variable domain, completed using reference TRBV5-1 and TRBJ1-1, is KAGVTQTPRYLIKTRGQQVTLSCSPISGHRSVSWYQQTPGQGLQFLFEYFSETQRNKGNFPGRFSGRQFSNSRSEMNVSTLELGDSALYLCASSLEGVRYTEAFFGQGTRLTVV.

The V and J genes are TRBV29-1 and TRBJ2-2; 14 bases are shared with TRBD2. V lost 6 bases and J lost 1; bases outside the gene matches: 7. In germline, CDR1 is SQVTM, CDR2 ANQGSEA. The CDR3 sequence is 17 residues long. Written as DNA, the CDR3 is TGCAGCGTGGCTGGACTAGCGGGGGGCTTGAACACCGGGGAGCTGTTTTTT. This translates into CSVAGLAGGLNTGELFF.